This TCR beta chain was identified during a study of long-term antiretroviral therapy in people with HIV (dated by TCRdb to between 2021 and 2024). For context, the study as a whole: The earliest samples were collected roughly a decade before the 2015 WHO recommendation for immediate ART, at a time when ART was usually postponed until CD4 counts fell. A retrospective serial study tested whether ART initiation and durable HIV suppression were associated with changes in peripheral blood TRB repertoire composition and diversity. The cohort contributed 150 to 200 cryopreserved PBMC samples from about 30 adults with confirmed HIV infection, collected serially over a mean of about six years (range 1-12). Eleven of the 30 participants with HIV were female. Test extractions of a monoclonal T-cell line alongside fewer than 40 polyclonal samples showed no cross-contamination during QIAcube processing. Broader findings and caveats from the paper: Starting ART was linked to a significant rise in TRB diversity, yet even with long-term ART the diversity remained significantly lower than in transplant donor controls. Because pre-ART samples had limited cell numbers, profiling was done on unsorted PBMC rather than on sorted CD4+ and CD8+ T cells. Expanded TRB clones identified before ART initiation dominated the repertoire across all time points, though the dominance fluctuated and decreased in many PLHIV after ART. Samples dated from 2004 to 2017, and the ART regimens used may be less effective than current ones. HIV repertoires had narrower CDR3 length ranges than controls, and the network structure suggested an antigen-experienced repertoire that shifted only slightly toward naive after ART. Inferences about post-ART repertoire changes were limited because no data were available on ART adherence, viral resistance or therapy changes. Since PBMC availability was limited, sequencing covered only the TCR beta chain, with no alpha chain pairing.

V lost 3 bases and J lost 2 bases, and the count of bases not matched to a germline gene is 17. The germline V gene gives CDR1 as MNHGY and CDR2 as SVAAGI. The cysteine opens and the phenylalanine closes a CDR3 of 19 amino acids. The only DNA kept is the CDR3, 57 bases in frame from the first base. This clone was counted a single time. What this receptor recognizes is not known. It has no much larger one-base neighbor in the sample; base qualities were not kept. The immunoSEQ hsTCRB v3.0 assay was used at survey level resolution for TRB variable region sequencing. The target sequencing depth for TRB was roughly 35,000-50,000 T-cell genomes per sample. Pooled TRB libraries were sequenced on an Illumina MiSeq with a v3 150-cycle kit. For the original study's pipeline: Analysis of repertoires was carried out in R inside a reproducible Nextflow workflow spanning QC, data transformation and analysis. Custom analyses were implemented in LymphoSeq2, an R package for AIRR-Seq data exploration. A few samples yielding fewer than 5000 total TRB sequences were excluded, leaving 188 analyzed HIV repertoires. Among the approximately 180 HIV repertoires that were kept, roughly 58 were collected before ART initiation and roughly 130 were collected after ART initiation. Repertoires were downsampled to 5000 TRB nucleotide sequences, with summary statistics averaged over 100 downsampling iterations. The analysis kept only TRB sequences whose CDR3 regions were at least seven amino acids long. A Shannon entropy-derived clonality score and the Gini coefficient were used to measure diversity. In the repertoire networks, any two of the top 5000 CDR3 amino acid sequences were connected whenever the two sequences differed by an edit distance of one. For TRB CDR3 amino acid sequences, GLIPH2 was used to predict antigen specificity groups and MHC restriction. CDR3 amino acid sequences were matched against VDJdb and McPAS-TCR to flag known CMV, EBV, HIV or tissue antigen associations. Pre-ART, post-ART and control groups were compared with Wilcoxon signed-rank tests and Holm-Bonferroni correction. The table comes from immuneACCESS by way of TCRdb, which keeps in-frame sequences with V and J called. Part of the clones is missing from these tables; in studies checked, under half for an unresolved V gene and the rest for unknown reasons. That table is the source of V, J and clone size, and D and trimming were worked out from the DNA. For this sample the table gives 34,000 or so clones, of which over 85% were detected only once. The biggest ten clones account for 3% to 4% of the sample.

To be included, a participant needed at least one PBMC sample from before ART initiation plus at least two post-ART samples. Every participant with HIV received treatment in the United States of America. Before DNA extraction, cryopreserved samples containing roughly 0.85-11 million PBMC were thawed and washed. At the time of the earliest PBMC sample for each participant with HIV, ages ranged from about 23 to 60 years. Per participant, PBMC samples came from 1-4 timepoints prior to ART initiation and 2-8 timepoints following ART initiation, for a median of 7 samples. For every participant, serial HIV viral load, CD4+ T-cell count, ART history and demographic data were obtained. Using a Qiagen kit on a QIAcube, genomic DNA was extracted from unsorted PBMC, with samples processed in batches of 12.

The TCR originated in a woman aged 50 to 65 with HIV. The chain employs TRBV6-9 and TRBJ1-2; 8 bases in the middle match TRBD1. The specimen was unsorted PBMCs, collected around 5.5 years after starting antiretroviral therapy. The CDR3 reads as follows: CASSYPITGGIVPNYGYTF. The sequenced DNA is TGTGCCAGCAGTTACCCTATAACAGGGGGAATCGTTCCCAACTATGGCTACACCTTC.